Shown below are 11 T cell receptor beta chains from a single sample sequenced in a study of spatial heterogeneity in lung cancer. TCRdb called the 5' RACE reads again in MiXCR, with one record for every CDR3 protein. The sample contains some 22,000 distinct CDR3 sequences, approximately 5.8% of which appear only once. Time point defined: sample taken at primary tumor resection. The input for sequencing was PBMCs, taken at surgery. These receptors all stem from a male donor with early-stage non-small cell lung cancer.

This clonotype has a count of ten or more. The chain uses TRBV2 and TRBJ2-7; TRBD2 matches 8 bases. The CDR3 is 12 residues long. Germline values: CDR1 SNHLY, CDR2 FYNNEI. Losses at the gene ends were 7 bases for V and 7 bases for J; bases not matched to a gene: 6. Here the CDR3 DNA reads TGTGCCAGCACTCGGGAGGGTGAAGAGCAGTACTTC. This sequence encodes CASTREGEEQYF. The whole variable domain, remainder taken from reference TRBV2 and TRBJ2-7, is EPEVTQTPSHQVTQMGQEVILRCVPISNHLYFYWYRQILGQKVEFLVSFYNNEISEKSEIFDDQFSVERPDGSNFTLKIRSTKLEDSAMYFCASTREGEEQYFGPGTRLTVT.

This clonotype appeared many times. The V call is TRBV7-2, the J call TRBJ2-7; 10 bases map to TRBD2. Germline V gene sequence: CDR1 SGHTA, CDR2 FQGNSA. Trimming cost V 0 bases and J 4 bases; bases outside gene matches: 12. The length of the CDR3 is 18 residues. The CDR3 DNA sequence: TGTGCCAGCAGCTTAGCTCCGTATAGCGGGAGGAGGAAGTACGAGCAGTACTTC. It yields the protein CASSLAPYSGRRKYEQYF.

This clonotype showed up many times. The CDR3 protein is CASSFGGEGGRYGYTF. The CDR3, as DNA: TGTGCCAGCAGTTTTGGGGGGGAAGGAGGACGATATGGCTACACCTTC. V is TRBV28 and J is TRBJ1-2; perhaps TRBD1 as D (5 bases). Germline V lookup: CDR1 MDHEN, CDR2 SYDVKM. CDR3 size: 16 residues. V lost 3 bases, J lost 5 bases, and 19 bases lay in between.

In its sample, this clonotype was seen many times. This rearrangement joins TRBV6-2 or TRBV6-3 to TRBJ2-7, with 7 bases that match TRBD2. With V trimmed by 6 bases and J by 2 bases, 22 bases remained unmatched. The germline CDR1 and CDR2 sequences are MNHEY and SVGEGT. This CDR3 has 19 amino acids. CDR3 nucleotides: TGTGCCAGCAGCCGCCGGGCACTAAGGTCTCTTCTAGCGGCCTACGAGCAGTACTTC. Amino acid sequence: CASSRRALRSLLAAYEQYF.

This clonotype occurred many times. This chain connects TRBV7-2 to TRBJ2-3; 7 bases match TRBD1. Germline assignment: CDR1 SGHTA and CDR2 FQGNSA. This CDR3 is built from 15 residues. V gave up 5 bases and J gave up 2 bases; unmatched junction bases: 7. The CDR3 nucleotides read TGTGCCAGCAGCAAACAACAGGGGATCACAGATACGCAGTATTTT. Amino acids: CASSKQQGITDTQYF.

This clonotype was seen at least ten times. This chain joins TRBV11-2 and TRBJ2-3; the match to TRBD2 covers 11 bases. The CDR3 contains 17 residues. Germline V gene data show CDR1 as SGHAT and CDR2 as FQNNGV. Losses at the gene ends were 6 bases for V and 1 base for J; bases not matched to a gene: 9. The CDR3 region is CASSSSGGSPGTDTQYF. The CDR3 coding sequence is TGTGCCAGCAGTTCTAGCGGGGGGAGCCCAGGCACAGATACGCAGTATTTT.

This clonotype was detected many times. V is TRBV28 and J is TRBJ2-6; 9 bases are shared with TRBD1. The CDR3 length is 19 residues. Germline CDR1 and CDR2: MDHEN and SYDVKM. The V and J ends lost 0 bases and 0 bases, in that order; junction bases with no gene match: 6. The CDR3 bases are TGTGCCAGCAGTTTATGGGGGGACAGGGTGGTCTCTGGGGCCAACGTCCTGACTTTC. Encoded protein: CASSLWGDRVVSGANVLTF.

This clonotype was seen a single time. This sequence joins TRBV10-3 and TRBJ2-1; possibly TRBD2 for D (5 bases). CDR3 length: 16 amino acids. V lost 3 bases, J lost 1 base, and 13 bases lay in between. Per germline, CDR1 ENHRY and CDR2 SYGVKD. The CDR3 DNA is TGTGCCATCAGTGATCAAAGCGGTAGTTCCTACAATGAGCAGTTCTTC. It encodes CAISDQSGSSYNEQFF.

This clonotype has at least ten counts. The chain uses TRBV19 and TRBJ2-6; D is unclear. V was trimmed by 7 bases and J by 0 bases, leaving 4 bases between them. This CDR3 is built from 13 residues. CDR1 is LNHDA, CDR2 SQIVND, per germline (reference sequence). Here the CDR3 DNA reads TGTGCCAGTACGGTCTCTGGGGCCAACGTCCTGACTTTC. As protein: CASTVSGANVLTF.

This clonotype came up many times. The rearrangement links TRBV20-1 to TRBJ2-1; weak D call: TRBD2 (6 bases). Germline loops: CDR1 DFQATT, CDR2 SNEGSKA (reference sequence). CDR3 length equals 14 residues. Trimming left V 5 bases short and J 6 bases short, with 17 bases between. CDR3 nucleotide sequence: TGCAGTGCTGGCAAATCGGGAGCTGGCAATGAGCAGTTCTTC. Its translation: CSAGKSGAGNEQFF.

This clonotype occurred a few times. The chain couples TRBV5-1 to TRBJ1-2; TRBD1 is a possible D gene (5 bases). The CDR3 is 13 residues long. With 4 bases removed from V and 2 bases from J, the gap between germline ends came to 9 bases. Germline CDR1 is SGHRS and CDR2 is YFSETQ. The CDR3 DNA is TGCGCCAGCAGCCTGGACAAGAACTATGGCTACACCTTC. Translated: CASSLDKNYGYTF.